The clone carrying this T cell receptor beta chain was recorded once. Its antigen is still unknown. These data belong to a study of OX40 agonist ivuxolimab in advanced cancers. Study at large: Those treated in dose escalation had hepatocellular carcinoma, melanoma, renal cell cancer or head and neck cancer.

TCRdb's table, derived via immunoSEQ multiplex PCR, lists solely in-frame clones and lacks some. The data hold tens of thousands of clones, with roughly nine tenths observed a single time. Study findings and constraints: Expanded clones were, on average, more numerous among CD8+ T cells than CD4+. Within 6 weeks, CD4+ and CD8+ blood T cells expanded clonally at 0.1 to 3.0 mg/kg.

Enrollment shut out patients with autoimmune disease history or systemic immunosuppression. Trimming cost V 1 base and J 6 bases, with 7 bases left between them. Per germline, CDR1 LGHNA and CDR2 YSLEER. The CDR3 covers 14 residues. The source is an adult with an advanced solid tumor such as melanoma, head and neck, liver or kidney cancer. The sample consisted of CD4+ or CD8+ T cells sorted from blood, taken in a trial of the OX40 agonist ivuxolimab. This rearrangement joins TRBV4-3 to TRBJ1-6; no definite D call. CDR3 DNA: TGCGCCAGCAGCCAAGCGGTCTCTAATTCACCCCTCCACTTT. Amino acids: CASSQAVSNSPLHF.